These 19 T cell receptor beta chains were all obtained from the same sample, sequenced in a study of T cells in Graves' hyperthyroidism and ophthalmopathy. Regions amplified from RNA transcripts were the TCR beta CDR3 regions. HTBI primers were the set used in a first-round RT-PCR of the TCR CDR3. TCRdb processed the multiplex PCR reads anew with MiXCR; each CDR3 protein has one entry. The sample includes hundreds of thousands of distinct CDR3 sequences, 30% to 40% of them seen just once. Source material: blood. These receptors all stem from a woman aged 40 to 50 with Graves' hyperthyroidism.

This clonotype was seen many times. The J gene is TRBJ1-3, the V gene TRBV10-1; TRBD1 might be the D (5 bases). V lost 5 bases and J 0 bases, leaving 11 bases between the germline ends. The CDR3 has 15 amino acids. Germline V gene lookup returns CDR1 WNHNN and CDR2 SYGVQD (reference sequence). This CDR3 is CASSIGASSGNTIYF. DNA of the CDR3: TGCGCCAGCAGTATCGGGGCCAGCTCTGGAAACACCATATATTTT.

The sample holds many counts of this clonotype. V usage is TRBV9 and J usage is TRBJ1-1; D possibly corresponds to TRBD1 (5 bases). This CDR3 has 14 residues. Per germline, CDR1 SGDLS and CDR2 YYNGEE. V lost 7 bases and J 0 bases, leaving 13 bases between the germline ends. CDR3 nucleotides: TGTGCCAGCGGGACCCAGGCGCTGAACACTGAAGCTTTCTTT. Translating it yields CASGTQALNTEAFF.

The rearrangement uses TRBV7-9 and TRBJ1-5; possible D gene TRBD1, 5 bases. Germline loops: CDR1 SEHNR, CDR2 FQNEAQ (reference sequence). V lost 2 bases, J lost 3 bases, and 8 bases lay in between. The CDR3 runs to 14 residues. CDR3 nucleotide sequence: TGTGCCAGCAGCTTATTCGGGACCAATCAGCCCCAGCATTTT. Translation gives CASSLFGTNQPQHF.

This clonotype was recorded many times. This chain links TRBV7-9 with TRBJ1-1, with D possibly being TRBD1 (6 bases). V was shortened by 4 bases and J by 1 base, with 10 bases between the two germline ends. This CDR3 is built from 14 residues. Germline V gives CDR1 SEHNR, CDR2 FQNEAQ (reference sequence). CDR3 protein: CASSSQGQNTEAFF. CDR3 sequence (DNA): TGTGCCAGCAGCTCCCAGGGACAGAACACTGAAGCTTTCTTT.

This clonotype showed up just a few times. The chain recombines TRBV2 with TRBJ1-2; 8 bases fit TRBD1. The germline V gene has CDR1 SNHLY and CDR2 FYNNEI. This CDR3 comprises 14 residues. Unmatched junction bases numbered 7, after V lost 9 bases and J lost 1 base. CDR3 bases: TGTGCCAGACGAAGGGGACAGGATAACTATGGCTACACCTTC. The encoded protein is CARRRGQDNYGYTF.

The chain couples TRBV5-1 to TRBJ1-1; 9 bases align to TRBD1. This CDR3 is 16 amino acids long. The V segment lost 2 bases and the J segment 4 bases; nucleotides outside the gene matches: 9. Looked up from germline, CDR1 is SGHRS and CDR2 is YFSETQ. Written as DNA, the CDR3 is TGCGCCAGCAGCTTTCTAACTCCGGGACAGGGCACTGAAGCTTTCTTT. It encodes CASSFLTPGQGTEAFF.

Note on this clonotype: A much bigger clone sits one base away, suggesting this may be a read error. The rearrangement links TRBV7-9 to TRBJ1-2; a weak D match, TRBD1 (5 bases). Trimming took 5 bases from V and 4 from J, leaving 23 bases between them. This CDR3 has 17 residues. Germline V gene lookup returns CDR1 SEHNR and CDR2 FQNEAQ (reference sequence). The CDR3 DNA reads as TGTGCCAGCAGCGAACTAGACAGTGGTACCTCCGCCTATGGCTACACCTTC. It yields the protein CASSELDSGTSAYGYTF.

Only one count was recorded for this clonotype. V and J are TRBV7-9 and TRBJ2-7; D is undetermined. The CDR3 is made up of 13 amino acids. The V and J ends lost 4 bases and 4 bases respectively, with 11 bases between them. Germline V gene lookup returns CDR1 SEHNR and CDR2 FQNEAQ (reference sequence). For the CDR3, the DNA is TGTGCCAGCAGCTGGGGATCAGCGTACGAGCAGTACTTC. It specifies CASSWGSAYEQYF.

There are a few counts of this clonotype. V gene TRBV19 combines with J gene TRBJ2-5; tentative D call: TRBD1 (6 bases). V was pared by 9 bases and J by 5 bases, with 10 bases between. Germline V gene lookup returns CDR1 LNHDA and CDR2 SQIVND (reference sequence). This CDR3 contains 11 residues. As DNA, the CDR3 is TGTGCCAGCTCAGGGGTGGAGACCCAGTACTTC. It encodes CASSGVETQYF.

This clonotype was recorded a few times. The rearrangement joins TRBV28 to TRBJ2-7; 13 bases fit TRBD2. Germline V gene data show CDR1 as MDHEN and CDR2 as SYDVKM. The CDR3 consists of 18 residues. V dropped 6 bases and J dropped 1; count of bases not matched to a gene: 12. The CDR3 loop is CASSRGLAGDFGSYEQYF. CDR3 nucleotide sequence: TGTGCCAGCAGCCGTGGACTAGCGGGAGATTTTGGGTCCTACGAGCAGTACTTC.

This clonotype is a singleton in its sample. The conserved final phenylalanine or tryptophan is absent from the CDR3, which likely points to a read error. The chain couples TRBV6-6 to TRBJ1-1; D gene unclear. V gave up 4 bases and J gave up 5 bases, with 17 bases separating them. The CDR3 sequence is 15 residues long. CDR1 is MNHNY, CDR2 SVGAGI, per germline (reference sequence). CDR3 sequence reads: CASSSIGRLGTEAFL. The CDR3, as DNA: TGTGCCAGCAGTTCAATTGGGCGCCTAGGGACTGAAGCTTTCCTT.

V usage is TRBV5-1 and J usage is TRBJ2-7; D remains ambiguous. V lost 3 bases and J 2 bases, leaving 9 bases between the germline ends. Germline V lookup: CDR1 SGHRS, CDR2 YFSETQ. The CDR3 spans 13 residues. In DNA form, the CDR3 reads TGCGCCAGCAGCTGGAGCAGTCCCTACGAGCAGTACTTC. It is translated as CASSWSSPYEQYF.

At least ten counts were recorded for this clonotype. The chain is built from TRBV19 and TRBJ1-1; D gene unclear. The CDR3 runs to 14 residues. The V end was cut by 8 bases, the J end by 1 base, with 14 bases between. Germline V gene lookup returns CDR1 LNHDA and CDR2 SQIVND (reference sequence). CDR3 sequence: CASVTSAENTEAFF. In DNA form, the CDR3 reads TGTGCCAGTGTTACCTCGGCAGAGAACACTGAAGCTTTCTTT. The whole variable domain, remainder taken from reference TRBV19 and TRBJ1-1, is DGGITQSPKYLFRKEGQNVTLSCEQNLNHDAMYWYRQDPGQGLRLIYYSQIVNDFQKGDIAEGYSVSREKKESFPLTVTSAQKNPTAFYLCASVTSAENTEAFFGQGTRLTVV.

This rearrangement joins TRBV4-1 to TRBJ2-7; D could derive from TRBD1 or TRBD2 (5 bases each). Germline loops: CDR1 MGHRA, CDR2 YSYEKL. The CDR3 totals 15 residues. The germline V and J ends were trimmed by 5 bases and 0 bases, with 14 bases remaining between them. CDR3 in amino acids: CASSYRDLGSYEQYF. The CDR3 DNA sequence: TGCGCCAGCAGCTACCGGGACCTCGGCTCCTACGAGCAGTACTTC.

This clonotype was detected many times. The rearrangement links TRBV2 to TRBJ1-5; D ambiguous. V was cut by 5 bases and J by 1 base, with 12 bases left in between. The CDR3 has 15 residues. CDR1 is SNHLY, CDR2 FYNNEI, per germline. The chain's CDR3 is CASSSTGGSNQPQHF. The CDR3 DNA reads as TGTGCCAGCAGTTCGACGGGAGGCAGCAATCAGCCCCAGCATTTT.

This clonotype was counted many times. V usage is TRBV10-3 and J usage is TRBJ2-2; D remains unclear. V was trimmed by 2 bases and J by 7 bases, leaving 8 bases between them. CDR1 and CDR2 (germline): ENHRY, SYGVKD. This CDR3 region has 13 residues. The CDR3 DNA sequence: TGTGCCATCAGTGAGATAAGGTTCGGGGAGCTGTTTTTT. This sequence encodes CAISEIRFGELFF.

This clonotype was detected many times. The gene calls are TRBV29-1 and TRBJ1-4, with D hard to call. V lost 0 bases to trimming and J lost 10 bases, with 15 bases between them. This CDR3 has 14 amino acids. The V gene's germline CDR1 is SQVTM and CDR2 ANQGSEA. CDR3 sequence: CSVEDRVLKGKLFF. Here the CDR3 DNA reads TGCAGCGTTGAAGATCGTGTCCTCAAGGGAAAACTGTTTTTT.

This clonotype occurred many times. CDR3: CASSSGREIGANVLTF. DNA for the CDR3: TGTGCCAGCAGCTCAGGGAGGGAGATTGGGGCCAACGTCCTGACTTTC. The chain couples TRBV7-2 to TRBJ2-6, with 7 bases matching TRBD2. The J segment lost 3 bases and the V segment lost 4 bases, leaving 6 bases of the junction unmatched. This CDR3 contains 16 residues. CDR1 is SGHTA and CDR2 is FQGNSA in the germline V gene.

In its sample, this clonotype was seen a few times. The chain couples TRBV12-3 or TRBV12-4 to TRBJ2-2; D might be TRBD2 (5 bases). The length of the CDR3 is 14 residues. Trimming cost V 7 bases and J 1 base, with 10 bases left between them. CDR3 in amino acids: CASKIAQNTGELFF. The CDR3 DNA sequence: TGTGCCAGCAAAATAGCGCAGAACACCGGGGAGCTGTTTTTT.